Listed below are T cell receptor beta chains from one sample, sequenced in a study of glioma-infiltrating T cells. One entry per CDR3 protein results from TCRdb running MiXCR on the multiplex PCR reads. The table lists more than 350,000 distinct CDR3 sequences, 41% of them singletons, with about 11% in the top ten. Source material: glioma tissue, nonneoplastic brain tissue, or PBMCs (not recorded which). The receptor set was obtained from a human donor with low-grade glioma or glioblastoma, undergoing nonglioma brain surgery, or in good health (not recorded which). The CDR3 runs from the conserved cysteine through the conserved F or W. A D gene is named only where the DNA matches it firmly. The size field is filled for only some rows; it gives once, few, many or a size class.

V gene: TRBV27; J gene: TRBJ2-3; clone size: many; D gene: TRBD2; CDR3 protein: CAIFFRGRGEDTQYF; CDR3 DNA: TGTGCCATTTTCTTTAGAGGGAGGGGAGAAGATACGCAGTATTTT
V gene: TRBV24-1; J gene: TRBJ2-1; clone size: .; D gene: TRBD1; CDR3 protein: CATRRQGHNEQFF; CDR3 DNA: TGTGCCACCAGACGACAGGGCCACAATGAGCAGTTCTTC
V gene: TRBV20-1; J gene: TRBJ1-5; clone size: .; D gene: TRBD1; CDR3 protein: CSVNQGAGGNQPQHF; CDR3 DNA: TGCAGTGTAAACCAGGGGGCGGGGGGCAATCAGCCCCAGCATTTT
V gene: TRBV6-1; J gene: TRBJ2-7; clone size: many; D gene: TRBD2; CDR3 protein: CASSSSGTSGRGWEQYF; CDR3 DNA: TGTGCCAGCAGTTCTTCCGGGACTAGCGGGAGAGGATGGGAGCAGTACTTC
V gene: TRBV6-5; J gene: TRBJ2-6; clone size: many; D gene: .; CDR3 protein: CASSYSNPGFNSGANVLTF; CDR3 DNA: TGTGCCAGCAGTTACTCGAATCCAGGGTTCAACTCTGGGGCCAACGTCCTGACTTTC
V gene: TRBV7-2; J gene: TRBJ2-7; clone size: .; D gene: TRBD2; CDR3 protein: CASSTEMTSGSYEQYF; CDR3 DNA: TGTGCCAGCAGCACGGAGATGACTAGCGGGAGTTACGAGCAGTACTTC
V gene: TRBV29-1; J gene: TRBJ2-1; clone size: .; D gene: TRBD2; CDR3 protein: CSTSWTSLNEQFF; CDR3 DNA: TGCAGCACATCCTGGACTAGCCTTAATGAGCAGTTCTTC
V gene: TRBV20-1; J gene: TRBJ2-7; clone size: .; D gene: TRBD2; CDR3 protein: CGARALAGLVYEQYF; CDR3 DNA: TGCGGTGCTAGAGCATTAGCGGGTTTAGTCTACGAGCAGTACTTC
V gene: TRBV10-3; J gene: TRBJ2-1; clone size: .; D gene: .; CDR3 protein: CAISEGPAHEQFF; CDR3 DNA: TGTGCCATCAGTGAGGGACCCGCTCATGAGCAGTTCTTC
V gene: TRBV7-9; J gene: TRBJ2-7; clone size: .; D gene: .; CDR3 protein: CVSSLGYEQYF; CDR3 DNA: TGTGTCAGCAGCTTAGGCTACGAGCAGTACTTC
V gene: TRBV20-1; J gene: TRBJ1-1; clone size: few; D gene: TRBD1; CDR3 protein: CSARWTGGPNTEAFF; CDR3 DNA: TGCAGTGCTAGGTGGACAGGGGGACCGAACACTGAAGCTTTCTTT
V gene: TRBV28; J gene: TRBJ1-1; clone size: .; D gene: .; CDR3 protein: CASSFQPQNTEAFF; CDR3 DNA: TGTGCCAGCAGTTTCCAACCCCAGAACACTGAAGCTTTCTTT
V gene: TRBV28; J gene: TRBJ2-7; clone size: many; D gene: .; CDR3 protein: CASSRDATYEQYF; CDR3 DNA: TGTGCCAGCTCCCGGGACGCAACTTACGAGCAGTACTTC
V gene: TRBV6-2/TRBV6-3; J gene: TRBJ2-7; clone size: .; D gene: TRBD2; CDR3 protein: CASSYPGDLPRETYEQYF; CDR3 DNA: TGTGCCAGCAGTTACCCGGGCGACCTTCCGCGGGAGACCTACGAGCAGTACTTC
V gene: TRBV28; J gene: TRBJ1-4; clone size: .; D gene: .; CDR3 protein: CASRDYNEKLFF; CDR3 DNA: TGTGCCAGCAGGGATTATAATGAAAAACTGTTTTTT
V gene: TRBV6-1; J gene: TRBJ2-7; clone size: many; D gene: TRBD1; CDR3 protein: CASSPPPRQGDYEQYF; CDR3 DNA: TGTGCCAGCAGTCCACCGCCGCGACAGGGGGACTACGAGCAGTACTTC
V gene: TRBV7-2; J gene: TRBJ2-1; clone size: .; D gene: .; CDR3 protein: CASSLVGSSEQFF; CDR3 DNA: TGTGCCAGCAGCTTAGTAGGGAGTAGTGAGCAGTTCTTC
V gene: TRBV14; J gene: TRBJ1-1; clone size: .; D gene: .; CDR3 protein: CASSQDKGARTEAFF; CDR3 DNA: TGTGCCAGCAGCCAAGATAAAGGGGCCCGGACTGAAGCTTTCTTT
V gene: TRBV20-1; J gene: TRBJ1-5; clone size: many; D gene: .; CDR3 protein: CSASRGSNQPQHF; CDR3 DNA: TGCAGTGCGTCGAGGGGTAGCAATCAGCCCCAGCATTTT
V gene: TRBV20-1; J gene: TRBJ2-1; clone size: .; D gene: .; CDR3 protein: CSARHVSGRYEQFF; CDR3 DNA: TGCAGTGCTAGACATGTATCAGGCCGGTATGAGCAGTTCTTC
V gene: TRBV6-2/TRBV6-3; J gene: TRBJ2-7; clone size: many; D gene: TRBD2; CDR3 protein: CASSLPLAGAYEQYF; CDR3 DNA: TGTGCCAGCAGCCTGCCACTAGCGGGGGCCTACGAGCAGTACTTC
V gene: TRBV4-2; J gene: TRBJ2-1; clone size: .; D gene: TRBD2; CDR3 protein: CASSQAGGRVTYNEQFF; CDR3 DNA: TGTGCCAGCAGCCAAGCGGGCGGGAGGGTGACCTACAATGAGCAGTTCTTC
V gene: TRBV15; J gene: TRBJ2-7; clone size: .; D gene: .; CDR3 protein: CATSRGTVWVGERKQYF; CDR3 DNA: TGTGCCACCAGCAGAGGAACGGTCTGGGTGGGAGAACGCAAGCAGTACTTC
V gene: TRBV10-3; J gene: TRBJ2-5; clone size: .; D gene: TRBD1; CDR3 protein: CAISERGQGAGETRYF; CDR3 DNA: TGTGCCATCAGTGAGAGAGGACAGGGGGCCGGAGAGACCCGGTACTTC
V gene: TRBV6-5; J gene: TRBJ2-1; clone size: many; D gene: .; CDR3 protein: CASSYTENEQFF; CDR3 DNA: TGTGCCAGCAGTTACACAGAAAATGAGCAGTTCTTC
V gene: TRBV7-2; J gene: TRBJ2-3; clone size: .; D gene: TRBD2; CDR3 protein: CASSSPRGRLPGTDTQYF; CDR3 DNA: TGTGCCAGCAGCTCCCCCCGCGGGAGGCTCCCCGGCACAGATACGCAGTATTTT
V gene: TRBV7-9; J gene: TRBJ2-7; clone size: .; D gene: TRBD1; CDR3 protein: CASSPTAGGSTYEQYF; CDR3 DNA: TGTGCCAGCAGCCCAACAGCAGGGGGCTCAACCTACGAGCAGTACTTC
V gene: TRBV27; J gene: TRBJ1-2; clone size: once; D gene: TRBD1; CDR3 protein: CASSLASRDLWQGASGYTF; CDR3 DNA: TGTGCCAGCAGTTTAGCTTCAAGGGATCTCTGGCAGGGGGCGAGTGGCTACACCTTC
V gene: TRBV28; J gene: TRBJ2-5; clone size: few; D gene: .; CDR3 protein: CASSLLPTYPLQETQYF; CDR3 DNA: TGTGCCAGCAGTCTCCTTCCCACGTACCCCCTCCAAGAGACCCAGTACTTC
V gene: TRBV7-2; J gene: TRBJ1-1; clone size: .; D gene: .; CDR3 protein: CASSLAGPGGTEAFF; CDR3 DNA: TGTGCCAGCAGCTTAGCTGGGCCCGGGGGCACTGAAGCTTTCTTT
V gene: TRBV28; J gene: TRBJ2-7; clone size: .; D gene: .; CDR3 protein: CASSSSRQFAYEQYF; CDR3 DNA: TGTGCCAGCAGTTCCTCGCGACAGTTCGCCTACGAGCAGTACTTC
V gene: TRBV2; J gene: TRBJ2-1; clone size: .; D gene: .; CDR3 protein: CASSQEGAYNEQFF; CDR3 DNA: TGTGCCAGCAGCCAGGAGGGGGCCTACAATGAGCAGTTCTTC
V gene: TRBV6-1; J gene: TRBJ2-7; clone size: many; D gene: TRBD1; CDR3 protein: CASSGTGDLYEQYF; CDR3 DNA: TGTGCCAGCAGCGGGACAGGGGACCTCTACGAGCAATACTTC
V gene: TRBV4-3; J gene: TRBJ2-1; clone size: .; D gene: .; CDR3 protein: CASSQDRIRGNEQFF; CDR3 DNA: TGCGCCAGCAGCCAAGATCGGATTCGGGGGAATGAGCAGTTCTTC
V gene: TRBV4-1; J gene: TRBJ2-7; clone size: .; D gene: TRBD1; CDR3 protein: CASSQEPGTAIAEQYF; CDR3 DNA: TGCGCCAGCAGCCAGGAACCCGGGACAGCCATAGCCGAGCAGTACTTC